These 27 T cell receptor beta chains came from one sample sequenced in a study of blood T cells in healthy people across ages. The authors ran a second PCR of about 6 to 11 cycles using a sample-barcoded 5' primer and a J-beta primer mix. TCRdb re-analysed the 5' RACE reads in MiXCR, keeping a single row per CDR3 protein. The sample shows approximately 790,000 distinct CDR3 sequences, around 68% of them seen only once. Sequencing was performed on blood. The receptors come from a man aged 25-45 years in good health.

The chain combines TRBV20-1 with TRBJ1-6, with 7 nucleotides matching TRBD1. V was clipped by 0 bases and J by 8 bases; unmatched bases: 10. The CDR3 is 16 amino acids. The germline V gene has CDR1 DFQATT and CDR2 SNEGSKA (reference sequence). CDR3 amino acids: CSARDLWTGEHSPLHF. The DNA of the CDR3 is TGCAGTGCTAGAGACCTCTGGACAGGAGAACATTCACCCCTCCACTTT.

Only a few counts were recorded for this clonotype. The J gene is TRBJ1-6, the V gene TRBV20-1; D is unclear. V lost 4 bases and J 3 bases, leaving 7 bases between the germline ends. The germline V gene has CDR1 DFQATT and CDR2 SNEGSKA (reference sequence). The CDR3 contains 13 residues. CDR3: CSATGLYNSPLHF. The CDR3 coding sequence is TGCAGTGCTACGGGCCTCTATAATTCACCCCTCCACTTT.

A remark on this clonotype: At one end, the junction sequence differs from germline, possibly due to a read error. This chain links TRBV6-1 with TRBJ2-3; TRBD1 aligns across 8 bases. CDR3 length equals 16 residues. Germline lookup yields CDR1 MNHNS and CDR2 SASEGT. The chain's CDR3 is CASRAPRGRDTETQYF. CDR3 sequence (DNA): TGTGCCAGCAGAGCTCCCAGGGGGCGAGACACAGAAACGCAGTATTTT.

This clonotype was counted once. J is TRBJ2-7 and V is TRBV28; TRBD1 might be the D (5 bases). The closer fit of TRBJ2-5 to the DNA end suggests the J call may be wrong. CDR1 and CDR2 from the germline V gene are MDHEN and SYDVKM. The CDR3 consists of 13 residues. CDR3 in DNA: TGTGCCAGCAGACCGGTAACAGGAGAGACCCAGTACTTC. This gives the protein CASRPVTGETQYF.

V and J are TRBV7-3 and TRBJ2-5, with D tentatively TRBD1 or TRBD2 (5 bases each). Germline lookup yields CDR1 SGHTA and CDR2 FQGTGA. The CDR3 runs to 14 residues. V shed 3 bases and J shed 2 bases, with 10 bases lying between them. The CDR3, as DNA: TGTGCCAGCAGCTTCGGGGCAGCTCAAGAGACCCAGTACTTC. Amino acids: CASSFGAAQETQYF.

This clonotype was observed a single time. The rearrangement uses TRBV5-1 and TRBJ2-7; TRBD1 agrees at 8 bases. CDR1 SGHRS and CDR2 YFSETQ come from the germline V gene. Trimming removed 4 bases from V and 1 base from J; junction bases left unmatched: 7. CDR3 length: 15 amino acids. The CDR3 region is CASSVTGVDSYEQYF. CDR3 DNA: TGCGCCAGCAGCGTGACAGGGGTAGATTCCTACGAGCAGTACTTC.

The V gene is TRBV29-1, the J gene TRBJ2-3, with D maybe TRBD2 (5 bases). Trimming pared 0 bases from V and 3 bases from J, leaving 13 bases between. The CDR3 sequence is 15 residues long. Germline CDR1 is SQVTM and CDR2 is ANQGSEA. The CDR3 nucleotides are TGCAGCGTTGAAGATCTATTTACTAGGACAGATACGCAGTATTTT. Protein sequence: CSVEDLFTRTDTQYF.

This clonotype has a count of ten or more. The chain uses TRBV7-9 and TRBJ2-4; D might be TRBD1 (6 bases). The V end was cut by 1 base, the J end by 7 bases, with 14 bases between. Germline CDR1 is SEHNR and CDR2 is FQNEAQ (reference sequence). CDR3 size: 15 residues. This CDR3 reads CASSLVSGRGNIQYF. The CDR3 nucleotides read TGTGCCAGCAGCTTAGTTTCGGGAAGGGGGAACATTCAGTACTTC. The full variable domain, in which reference TRBV7-9 and TRBJ2-4 provide the parts outside the CDR3, is DTGVSQNPRHKITKRGQNVTFRCDPISEHNRLYWYRQTLGQGPEFLTYFQNEAQLEKSRLLSDRFSAERPKGSFSTLEIQRTEQGDSAMYLCASSLVSGRGNIQYFGAGTRLSVL.

The V and J genes are TRBV29-1 and TRBJ2-5, with 8 nucleotides matching TRBD2. V shed 7 bases, J shed 0 bases, and the junction held 4 bases outside the gene matches. From germline, CDR1 is SQVTM and CDR2 ANQGSEA. There are 13 residues in the CDR3. The CDR3 DNA reads as TGCAGCGCCGAGACTAGCGACCAAGAGACCCAGTACTTC. It translates to CSAETSDQETQYF.

This clonotype was counted between two and nine times. This rearrangement joins TRBV9 to TRBJ2-1; TRBD1 agrees at 7 bases. Per germline, CDR1 SGDLS and CDR2 YYNGEE. J lost 6 bases, V lost 4 bases, and 4 bases had no gene match. The CDR3 length is 13 residues. Here the CDR3 DNA reads TGTGCCAGCAGCTTGGGGACAGCCAATGAGCAGTTCTTC. Translation: CASSLGTANEQFF.

The rearrangement uses TRBV6-2 or TRBV6-3 and TRBJ2-7; D possibly uses TRBD1 or TRBD2 (7 bases each). The CDR3 runs 15 residues. Germline V lookup: CDR1 MNHEY, CDR2 SVGEGT. Trimming stripped 5 bases from V and 3 bases from J, with 17 bases between. The chain's CDR3 is CASSDRQGGRYEQYF. The CDR3 DNA reads as TGTGCCAGCAGTGACCGACAGGGAGGGCGCTACGAGCAGTACTTC.

The V call is TRBV7-2, the J call TRBJ2-6; D not resolved. V lost 4 bases to trimming and J lost 0 bases, with 13 bases between them. The CDR3 has 17 residues. Germline V gene sequence: CDR1 SGHTA, CDR2 FQGNSA. Written as DNA, the CDR3 is TGTGCCAGCAGCTCCCCCCAGAGAGTCTCTGGGGCCAACGTCCTGACTTTC. This codes for CASSSPQRVSGANVLTF.

This chain joins TRBV12-3 or TRBV12-4 and TRBJ2-3; D remains unclear. V dropped 7 bases and J dropped 2 bases, with 16 bases sitting between them. The CDR3 totals 15 residues. In nucleotides, the CDR3 is TGTGCCAGCAATCCCCTCGGGCCCAACACAGATACGCAGTATTTT. It encodes CASNPLGPNTDTQYF.

The table lists this clonotype with a few counts. The chain joins TRBV29-1 to TRBJ2-5; D remains unclear. V was cut by 1 base and J by 5 bases, with 17 bases left in between. The germline gives CDR1 SQVTM, CDR2 ANQGSEA. This CDR3 comprises 15 residues. The DNA of the CDR3 is TGCAGCGTTGAAGCTAGTGTCAGGTTGGGTGAGACCCAGTACTTC. This sequence encodes CSVEASVRLGETQYF.

This chain connects TRBV6-6 to TRBJ2-1, with 8 bases fitting TRBD1. Germline V gene data show CDR1 as MNHNY and CDR2 as SVGAGI (reference sequence). Unmatched junction bases numbered 12, after V lost 7 bases and J lost 4 bases. The CDR3 spans 16 residues. The DNA for the CDR3 is TGTGCCAGCACTCACCTGAGGACAGGGAGTTACAATGAGCAGTTCTTC. Translating gives CASTHLRTGSYNEQFF.

The gene calls are TRBV30 and TRBJ2-2; 10 bases are shared with TRBD2. The junction had 2 bases not matched to a gene; V was cut back by 3 bases and J by 4 bases. Per germline, CDR1 GTSNPN and CDR2 SVGIG (reference sequence). The CDR3 has 14 amino acids. This chain's CDR3 is CAWRLAGSTGELFF. The CDR3 DNA reads TGTGCCTGGAGACTAGCGGGGTCCACCGGGGAGCTGTTTTTT.

The gene calls are TRBV6-2 or TRBV6-3 and TRBJ1-1, with D hard to call. CDR1 and CDR2 from the germline V gene are MNHEY and SVGEGT. The V gene lost 6 bases and the J gene lost 1 base, with 21 bases spanning the gap. This CDR3 comprises 17 residues. The CDR3 sequence is CASRRTPIRQPNTEAFF. The CDR3 DNA reads TGTGCCAGCAGAAGAACCCCCATAAGACAACCGAACACTGAAGCTTTCTTT.

CDR3 sequence reads: CSVAGTTYNEQFF. DNA for the CDR3: TGCAGCGTGGCCGGGACCACCTACAATGAGCAGTTCTTC. The chain carries TRBV29-1 and TRBJ2-1; D may match TRBD1 or TRBD2 (5 bases each). The CDR3 extends over 13 amino acids. The V end was cut by 6 bases, the J end by 2 bases, with 11 bases between. The germline gives CDR1 SQVTM, CDR2 ANQGSEA.

This clonotype was seen many times. The rearrangement links TRBV5-1 to TRBJ2-7, with D perhaps matching TRBD1 or TRBD2 (5 bases each). The CDR3 covers 13 residues. The V gene lost 7 bases and the J gene lost 6 bases, with 17 bases spanning the gap. CDR1 and CDR2 (germline): SGHRS, YFSETQ. DNA of the CDR3: TGCGCCAGCTCGCCAGGGAGCCCTCGCGAGCAGTACTTC. Its protein is CASSPGSPREQYF. The whole variable domain, filled in from reference TRBV5-1 and TRBJ2-7, reads KAGVTQTPRYLIKTRGQQVTLSCSPISGHRSVSWYQQTPGQGLQFLFEYFSETQRNKGNFPGRFSGRQFSNSRSEMNVSTLELGDSALYLCASSPGSPREQYFGPGTRLTVT.

The chain has TRBV4-3 and TRBJ2-1; 10 bases fit TRBD2. J was trimmed by 3 bases and V by 0 bases; bases with no gene match: 11. Germline V gene sequence: CDR1 LGHNA, CDR2 YSLEER. The CDR3 totals 19 residues. Here the CDR3 reads CASSQDRASSGGLYNEQFF. The CDR3, as DNA: TGCGCCAGCAGCCAAGATAGGGCTAGTAGCGGGGGGCTCTACAATGAGCAGTTCTTC.

The chain couples TRBV5-1 to TRBJ2-5; D gene unclear. Deletions cut 2 bases from V and 1 base from J, with 12 bases between. CDR1 and CDR2 (germline): SGHRS, YFSETQ. The CDR3 length is 15 residues. The chain's CDR3 is CASSFVPGSQETQYF. DNA of the CDR3: TGCGCCAGCAGCTTCGTACCCGGGTCCCAAGAGACCCAGTACTTC.

There are many counts of this clonotype. This chain connects TRBV5-1 to TRBJ2-5, with D maybe TRBD1 (6 bases). The germline gives CDR1 SGHRS, CDR2 YFSETQ. V dropped 3 bases and J dropped 5 bases, with 14 bases sitting between them. The CDR3 totals 14 residues. CDR3 protein: CASSWQGRGETQYF. In DNA form, the CDR3 reads TGCGCCAGCAGCTGGCAGGGGCGAGGGGAGACCCAGTACTTC.

The chain uses TRBV20-1 and TRBJ2-7; tentatively, D is TRBD1 or TRBD2 (6 bases each). The J call may be faulty, since TRBJ2-4 better matches the DNA end. Germline loops: CDR1 DFQATT, CDR2 SNEGSKA (reference sequence). This CDR3 contains 13 residues. CDR3 residues: CSAMRGEFGIQYF. In DNA, the CDR3 is TGCAGTGCTATGAGGGGGGAATTCGGCATTCAGTACTTC.

The genes are TRBV10-3 and TRBJ2-5; TRBD1 matches at 7 bases. V shed 4 bases and J 5 bases; nucleotides not matched to a gene: 10. CDR3 length: 15 residues. Germline V gives CDR1 ENHRY, CDR2 SYGVKD. The CDR3 DNA reads as TGTGCCATCAGTGGAGGGGGCGAGATTGGGGAGACCCAGTACTTC. Its protein product is CAISGGGEIGETQYF.

This clonotype was counted a few times. The chain joins TRBV7-2 to TRBJ1-1, with D perhaps TRBD1 (5 bases). Per the germline V gene, CDR1 is SGHTA and CDR2 is FQGNSA. V dropped 2 bases and J dropped 8 bases, with 24 bases sitting between them. The CDR3 totals 17 residues. The CDR3 loop is CASSLLSIGQRALEAFF. As DNA, the CDR3 is TGTGCCAGCAGCTTATTGTCTATCGGACAAAGAGCCTTAGAAGCTTTCTTT.

This clonotype has more than one count but fewer than ten. The chain links TRBV15 to TRBJ2-1; 11 bases align to TRBD2. J gave up 3 bases and V 6 bases, and 7 bases lay outside the gene matches. Germline assignment: CDR1 LNHNV and CDR2 YYDKDF (reference sequence). The length of the CDR3 is 16 residues. CDR3 nucleotide sequence: TGTGCCACCAGTCCCTCTACTAGCGGGGGCTACAATGAGCAGTTCTTC. Protein: CATSPSTSGGYNEQFF. Variable domain in full (rest from reference TRBV15 and TRBJ2-1): DAMVIQNPRYQVTQFGKPVTLSCSQTLNHNVMYWYQQKSSQAPKLLFHYYDKDFNNEADTPDNFQSRRPNTSFCFLDIRSPGLGDTAMYLCATSPSTSGGYNEQFFGPGTRLTVL.

This clonotype was counted a few times. The J gene is TRBJ2-7, the V gene TRBV20-1; 9 bases map to TRBD2. Germline V gene data show CDR1 as DFQATT and CDR2 as SNEGSKA (reference sequence). The CDR3 has 15 residues. V lost 2 bases, J lost 3 bases, and 8 bases stayed unmatched. The CDR3 is CSARSIAGAIYEQYF. In nucleotides, the CDR3 is TGCAGTGCTAGATCCATAGCGGGGGCCATCTACGAGCAGTACTTC.